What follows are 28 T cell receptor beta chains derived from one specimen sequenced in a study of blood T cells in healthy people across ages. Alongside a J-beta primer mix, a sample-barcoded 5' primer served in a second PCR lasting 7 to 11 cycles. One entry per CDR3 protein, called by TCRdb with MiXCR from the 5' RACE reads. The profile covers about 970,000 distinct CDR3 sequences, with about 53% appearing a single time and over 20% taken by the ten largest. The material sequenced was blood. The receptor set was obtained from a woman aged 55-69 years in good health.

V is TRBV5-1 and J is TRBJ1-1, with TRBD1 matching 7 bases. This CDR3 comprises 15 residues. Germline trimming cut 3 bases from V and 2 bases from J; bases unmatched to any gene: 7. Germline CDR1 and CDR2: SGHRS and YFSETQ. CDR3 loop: CASSSPGQKNTEAFF. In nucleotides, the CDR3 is TGCGCCAGCAGCTCGCCGGGACAGAAAAACACTGAAGCTTTCTTT.

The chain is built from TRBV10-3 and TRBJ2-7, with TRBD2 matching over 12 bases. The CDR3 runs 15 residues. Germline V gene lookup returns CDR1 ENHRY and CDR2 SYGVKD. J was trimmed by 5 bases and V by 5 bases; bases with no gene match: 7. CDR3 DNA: TGTGCCATCAGTCCCCAGACTAGCGGGAGACACGAGCAGTACTTC. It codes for CAISPQTSGRHEQYF.

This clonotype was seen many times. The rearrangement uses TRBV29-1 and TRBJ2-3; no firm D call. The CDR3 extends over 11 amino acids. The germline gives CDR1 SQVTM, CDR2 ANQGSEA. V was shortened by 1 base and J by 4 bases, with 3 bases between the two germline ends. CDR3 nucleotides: TGCAGCGTTGAAGGGGCAGATACGCAGTATTTT. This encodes CSVEGADTQYF.

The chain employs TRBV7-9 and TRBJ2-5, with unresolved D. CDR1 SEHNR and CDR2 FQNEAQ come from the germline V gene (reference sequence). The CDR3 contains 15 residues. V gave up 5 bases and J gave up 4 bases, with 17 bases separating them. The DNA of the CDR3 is TGTGCCAGCAGCCTCGGGCCTATGCCCGGAGAGACCCAGTACTTC. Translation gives CASSLGPMPGETQYF.

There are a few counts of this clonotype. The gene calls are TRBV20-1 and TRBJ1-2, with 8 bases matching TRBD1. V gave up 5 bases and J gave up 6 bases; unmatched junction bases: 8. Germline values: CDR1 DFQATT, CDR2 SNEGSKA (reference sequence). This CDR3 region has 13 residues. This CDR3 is CSADNRGKDGYTF. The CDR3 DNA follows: TGCAGTGCTGATAACAGGGGGAAGGATGGCTACACCTTC.

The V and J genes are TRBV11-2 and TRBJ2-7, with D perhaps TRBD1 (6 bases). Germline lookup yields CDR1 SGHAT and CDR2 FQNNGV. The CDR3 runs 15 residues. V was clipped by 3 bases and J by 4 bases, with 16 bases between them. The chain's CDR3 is CASSFFTEDRYEQYF. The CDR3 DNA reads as TGTGCCAGCAGCTTCTTTACTGAGGACAGATACGAGCAGTACTTC.

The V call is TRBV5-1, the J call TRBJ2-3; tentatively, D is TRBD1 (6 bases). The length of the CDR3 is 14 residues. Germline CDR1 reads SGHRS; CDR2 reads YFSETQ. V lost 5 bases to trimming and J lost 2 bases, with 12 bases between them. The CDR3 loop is CASRSGQTTDTQYF. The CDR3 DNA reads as TGCGCCAGCAGATCTGGACAGACCACAGATACGCAGTATTTT.

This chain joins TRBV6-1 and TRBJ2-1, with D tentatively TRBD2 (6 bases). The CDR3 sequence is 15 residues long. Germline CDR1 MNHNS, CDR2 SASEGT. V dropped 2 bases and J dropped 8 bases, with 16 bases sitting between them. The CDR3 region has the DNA TGTGCCAGCAGTGAAACTAGCTTAATGGCGGATGAGCAGTTCTTC. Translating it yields CASSETSLMADEQFF.

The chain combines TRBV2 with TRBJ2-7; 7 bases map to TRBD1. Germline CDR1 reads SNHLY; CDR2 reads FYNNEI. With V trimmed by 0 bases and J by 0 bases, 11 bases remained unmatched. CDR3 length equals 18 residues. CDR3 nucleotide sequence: TGTGCCAGCAGTGAAGCGCTTCGGGCAGGGGGAGCCTCCTACGAGCAGTACTTC. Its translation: CASSEALRAGGASYEQYF.

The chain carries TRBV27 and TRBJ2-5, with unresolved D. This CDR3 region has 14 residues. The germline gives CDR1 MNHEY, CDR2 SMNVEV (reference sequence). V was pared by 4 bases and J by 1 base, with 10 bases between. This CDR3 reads CASSSGWPQETQYF. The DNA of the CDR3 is TGTGCCAGCAGTTCTGGGTGGCCCCAAGAGACCCAGTACTTC.

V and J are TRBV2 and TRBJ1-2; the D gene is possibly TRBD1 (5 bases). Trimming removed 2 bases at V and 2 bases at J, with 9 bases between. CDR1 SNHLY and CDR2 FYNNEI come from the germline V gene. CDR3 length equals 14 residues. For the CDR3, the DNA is TGTGCCAGCAGTGAACAGGGATCAAACTATGGCTACACCTTC. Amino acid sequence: CASSEQGSNYGYTF. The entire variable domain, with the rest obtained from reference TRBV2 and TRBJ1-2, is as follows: EPEVTQTPSHQVTQMGQEVILRCVPISNHLYFYWYRQILGQKVEFLVSFYNNEISEKSEIFDDQFSVERPDGSNFTLKIRSTKLEDSAMYFCASSEQGSNYGYTFGSGTRLTVV.

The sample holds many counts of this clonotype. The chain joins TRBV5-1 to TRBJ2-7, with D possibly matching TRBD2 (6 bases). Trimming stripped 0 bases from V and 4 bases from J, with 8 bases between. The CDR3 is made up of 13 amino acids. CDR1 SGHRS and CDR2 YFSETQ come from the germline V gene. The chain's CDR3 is CASSLEGRYEQYF. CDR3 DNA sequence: TGCGCCAGCAGCTTGGAAGGGAGGTACGAGCAGTACTTC.

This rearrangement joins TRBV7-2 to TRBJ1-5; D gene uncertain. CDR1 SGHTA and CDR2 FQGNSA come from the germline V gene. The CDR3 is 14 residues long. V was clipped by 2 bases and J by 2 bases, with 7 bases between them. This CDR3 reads CASSLRPGNQPQHF. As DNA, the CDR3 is TGTGCCAGCAGCTTACGTCCAGGCAATCAGCCCCAGCATTTT.

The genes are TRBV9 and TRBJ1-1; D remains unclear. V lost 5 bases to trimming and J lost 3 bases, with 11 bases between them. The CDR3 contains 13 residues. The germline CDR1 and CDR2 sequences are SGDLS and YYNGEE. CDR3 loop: CASRAILDTEAFF. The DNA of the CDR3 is TGTGCCAGCAGGGCGATCCTGGACACTGAAGCTTTCTTT.

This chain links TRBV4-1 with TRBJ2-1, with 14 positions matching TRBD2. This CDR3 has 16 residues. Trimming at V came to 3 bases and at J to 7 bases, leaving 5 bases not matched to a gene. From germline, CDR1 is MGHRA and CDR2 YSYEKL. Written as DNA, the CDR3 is TGCGCCAGCAGCCAGAAAAGACTAGCGGGAGGGAATGAGCAGTTCTTC. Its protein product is CASSQKRLAGGNEQFF.

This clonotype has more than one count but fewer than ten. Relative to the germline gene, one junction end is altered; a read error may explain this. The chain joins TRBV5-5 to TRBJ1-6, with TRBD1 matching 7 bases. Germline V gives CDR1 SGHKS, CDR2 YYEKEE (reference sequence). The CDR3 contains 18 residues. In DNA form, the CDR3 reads TGTGCTAGCAGCTTGAAACAGGGGTTGGTTTCCTATAATTCACCCCTCCACTTT. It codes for CASSLKQGLVSYNSPLHF.

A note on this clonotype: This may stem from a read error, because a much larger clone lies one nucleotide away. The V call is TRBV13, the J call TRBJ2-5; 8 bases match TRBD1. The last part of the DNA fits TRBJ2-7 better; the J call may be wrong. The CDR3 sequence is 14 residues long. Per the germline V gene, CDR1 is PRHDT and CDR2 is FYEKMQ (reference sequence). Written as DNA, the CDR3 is TGTGCCAGCAGCGGGATCAGGGGGCCCTACGAGCAGTACTTC. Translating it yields CASSGIRGPYEQYF.

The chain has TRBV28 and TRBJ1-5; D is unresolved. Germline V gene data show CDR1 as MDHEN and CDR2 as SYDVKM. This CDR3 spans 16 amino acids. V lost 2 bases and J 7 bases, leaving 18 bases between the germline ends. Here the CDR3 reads CASSLRVQAYGQPQHF. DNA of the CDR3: TGTGCCAGCAGTTTACGGGTTCAGGCGTATGGCCAGCCCCAGCATTTT.

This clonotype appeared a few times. The CDR3 protein is CASSPYTWTFFSTDTQYF. CDR3 coding DNA: TGTGCCAGCAGTCCCTACACCTGGACGTTCTTCTCCACAGATACGCAGTATTTT. The gene calls are TRBV28 and TRBJ2-3; D not resolved. Trimming took off 5 bases at V and 2 bases at J, with 23 bases between the two ends. Germline V CDR1 and CDR2: MDHEN, SYDVKM. The CDR3 covers 18 residues.

The CDR3 here is CASSSRVGAKNIQYF. The CDR3 region has the DNA TGTGCCAGCAGTTCGAGGGTGGGGGCCAAAAACATTCAGTACTTC. The J gene is TRBJ2-4, the V gene TRBV12-3 or TRBV12-4; a weak D match, TRBD2 (5 bases). Trimming pared 4 bases from V and 1 base from J, leaving 11 bases between. CDR3 size: 15 residues.

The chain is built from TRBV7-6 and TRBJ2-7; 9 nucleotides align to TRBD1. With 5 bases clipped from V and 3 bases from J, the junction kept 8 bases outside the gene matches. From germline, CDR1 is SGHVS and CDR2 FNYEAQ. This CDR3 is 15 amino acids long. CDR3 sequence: CASSPRTGEGYEQYF. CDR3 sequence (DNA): TGTGCCAGCAGCCCCCGGACAGGGGAGGGCTACGAGCAGTACTTC.

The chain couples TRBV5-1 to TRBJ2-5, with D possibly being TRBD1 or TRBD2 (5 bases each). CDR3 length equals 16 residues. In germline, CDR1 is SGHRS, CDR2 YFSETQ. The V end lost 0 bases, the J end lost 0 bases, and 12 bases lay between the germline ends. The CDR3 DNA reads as TGCGCCAGCAGCTTGGCCCGAGGGGCGGACCAAGAGACCCAGTACTTC. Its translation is CASSLARGADQETQYF.

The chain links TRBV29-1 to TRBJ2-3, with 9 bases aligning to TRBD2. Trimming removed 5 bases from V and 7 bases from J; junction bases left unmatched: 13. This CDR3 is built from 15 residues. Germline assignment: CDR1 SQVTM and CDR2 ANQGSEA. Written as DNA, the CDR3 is TGCAGCGTTCCCGGGGGTAGCGGGAGAGGGTATACGCAGTATTTT. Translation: CSVPGGSGRGYTQYF.

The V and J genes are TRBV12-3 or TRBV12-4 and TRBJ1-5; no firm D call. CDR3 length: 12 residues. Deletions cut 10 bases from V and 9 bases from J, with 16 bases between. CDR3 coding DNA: TGTGCCACTCAAACTCCACATGGGCCCCAGCATTTT. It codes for CATQTPHGPQHF.

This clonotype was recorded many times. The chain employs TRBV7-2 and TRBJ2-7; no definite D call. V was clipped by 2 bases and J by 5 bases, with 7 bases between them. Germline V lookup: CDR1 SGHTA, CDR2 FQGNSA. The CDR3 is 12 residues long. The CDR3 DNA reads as TGTGCCAGCAGCTTAAGTATCGACGAGCAGTACTTC. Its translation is CASSLSIDEQYF.

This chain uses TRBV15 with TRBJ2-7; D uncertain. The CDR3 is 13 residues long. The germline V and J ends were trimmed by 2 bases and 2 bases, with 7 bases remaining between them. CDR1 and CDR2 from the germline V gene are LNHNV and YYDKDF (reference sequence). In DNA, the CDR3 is TGTGCCACCAGCAGATCCCCCGCCTACGAGCAGTACTTC. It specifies CATSRSPAYEQYF. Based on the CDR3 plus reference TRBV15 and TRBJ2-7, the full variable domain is DAMVIQNPRYQVTQFGKPVTLSCSQTLNHNVMYWYQQKSSQAPKLLFHYYDKDFNNEADTPDNFQSRRPNTSFCFLDIRSPGLGDTAMYLCATSRSPAYEQYFGPGTRLTVT.

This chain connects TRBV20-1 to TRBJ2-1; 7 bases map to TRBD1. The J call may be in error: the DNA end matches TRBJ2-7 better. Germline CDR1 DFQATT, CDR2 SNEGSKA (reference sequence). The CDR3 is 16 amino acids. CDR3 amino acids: CSASRAQGESYNEQYF. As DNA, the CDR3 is TGCAGTGCTAGCCGCGCGCAGGGGGAATCCTACAATGAGCAGTACTTC.

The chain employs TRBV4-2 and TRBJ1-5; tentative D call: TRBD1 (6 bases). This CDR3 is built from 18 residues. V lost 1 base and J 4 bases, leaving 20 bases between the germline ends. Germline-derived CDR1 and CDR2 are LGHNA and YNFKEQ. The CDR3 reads CASSQGEGPGTLNQPQHF. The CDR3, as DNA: TGTGCCAGCAGCCAAGGGGAGGGCCCTGGGACACTTAATCAGCCCCAGCATTTT.